Shown below are 14 T cell receptor beta chains from a single sample sequenced in a study of T-cell reconstitution after alpha-beta-depleted transplantation in children. The TCRbeta library incorporated unique molecular identifiers. TCRdb reanalysed the PCR reads using MiXCR and keeps one entry per CDR3 protein. The sample yields some 190,000 distinct CDR3 sequences, approximately 12% seen once. Source: PBMCs, taken before TCRalphabeta/CD19-depleted stem cell transplant. Every receptor here comes from a boy aged 2 to 9 with acute myeloid leukemia, due to receive a stem cell transplant.

This clonotype was recorded many times. The chain links TRBV20-1 to TRBJ2-7; perhaps TRBD2 as D (6 bases). Germline assignment: CDR1 DFQATT and CDR2 SNEGSKA (reference sequence). Deletions cut 3 bases from V and 2 bases from J, with 11 bases between. CDR3 size: 13 residues. CDR3 DNA: TGCAGTGCTAGCAGGGACTCAACCTACGAGCAGTACTTC. It encodes CSASRDSTYEQYF.

This clonotype has at least ten counts. The chain is built from TRBV2 and TRBJ1-2; D gene unclear. Germline-derived CDR1 and CDR2 are SNHLY and FYNNEI. V lost 1 base and J 3 bases, leaving 6 bases between the germline ends. The CDR3 runs 13 residues. CDR3: CASSEGQDYGYTF. CDR3 coding DNA: TGTGCCAGCAGTGAAGGCCAGGACTATGGCTACACCTTC.

This clonotype was recorded many times. V and J are TRBV15 and TRBJ2-7; 9 bases are shared with TRBD2. The CDR3 spans 16 residues. With 5 bases clipped from V and 1 base from J, the junction kept 9 bases outside the gene matches. CDR1 and CDR2 (germline): LNHNV, YYDKDF (reference sequence). This chain's CDR3 is CATSQGGLARSYEQYF. The DNA for the CDR3 is TGTGCCACCAGCCAGGGCGGACTAGCGCGTTCCTACGAGCAGTACTTC.

The chain couples TRBV7-6 to TRBJ2-5, with D possibly being TRBD2 (6 bases). This CDR3 is 16 amino acids long. Between the trimmed V and J ends, which lost 2 bases and 1 base, there was a span of 14 bases. In germline, CDR1 is SGHVS, CDR2 FNYEAQ. The CDR3 sequence: CASSLPIHGSQETQYF. The CDR3 DNA reads as TGTGCCAGCAGCTTACCTATACACGGGAGCCAAGAGACCCAGTACTTC. Supplemented by reference TRBV7-6 and TRBJ2-5, the full variable domain reads GAGVSQSPRYKVTKRGQDVALRCDPISGHVSLYWYRQALGQGPEFLTYFNYEAQQDKSGLPNDRFSAERPEGSISTLTIQRTEQRDSAMYRCASSLPIHGSQETQYFGPGTRLLVL.

This clonotype was detected ten times or more. CDR3 DNA: TGCGCCAGCAGCTTCATTAGCGGGAGGCCCTTCACAGATACGCAGTATTTT. This gives the protein CASSFISGRPFTDTQYF. This sequence joins TRBV5-1 and TRBJ2-3; 10 nucleotides align to TRBD2. V trimming: 2 bases; J trimming: 2 bases; junction bases outside the gene matches: 8. Germline V gives CDR1 SGHRS, CDR2 YFSETQ. The CDR3 contains 17 residues.

This clonotype was seen at least ten times. The chain's CDR3 is CASSLSSLVGRNTGELFF. CDR3 coding DNA: TGTGCCAGCAGCTTGTCAAGTCTCGTGGGCCGGAACACCGGGGAGCTGTTTTTT. V is TRBV5-5 and J is TRBJ2-2; D uncertain. Looked up from germline, CDR1 is SGHKS and CDR2 is YYEKEE (reference sequence). V lost 1 base, J lost 1 base, and 17 bases lay in between. The CDR3 covers 18 residues.

This clonotype was counted ten times or more. The chain uses TRBV7-9 and TRBJ1-1; 7 bases map to TRBD1. CDR1 and CDR2 (germline): SEHNR, FQNEAQ (reference sequence). The CDR3 sequence is 15 residues long. With V trimmed by 5 bases and J by 1 base, 7 bases remained unmatched. DNA of the CDR3: TGTGCCAGCAGCCGTCGACAGGGATGGAACACTGAAGCTTTCTTT. Translation gives CASSRRQGWNTEAFF.

The table lists this clonotype with many counts. The chain joins TRBV24-1 to TRBJ2-3; TRBD1 matches at 10 bases. The CDR3 contains 15 residues. J lost 2 bases, V lost 5 bases, and 3 bases had no gene match. Germline V lookup: CDR1 KGHDR, CDR2 SFDVKD. In DNA form, the CDR3 reads TGTGCCACCAGTGGGGGACAGGGGAACACAGATACGCAGTATTTT. This encodes CATSGGQGNTDTQYF.

This clonotype has a count of ten or more. The V call is TRBV27, the J call TRBJ2-4, with D tentatively TRBD2 (5 bases). Between the trimmed V and J ends, which lost 0 bases and 1 base, there was a span of 10 bases. The CDR3 loop spans 16 amino acids. The germline CDR1 and CDR2 sequences are MNHEY and SMNVEV (reference sequence). CDR3 loop: CASSLSSGEAKNIQYF. The CDR3 region has the DNA TGTGCCAGCAGTTTATCATCCGGGGAGGCCAAAAACATTCAGTACTTC.

This clonotype was counted at least ten times. The chain carries TRBV27 and TRBJ1-5; D might be TRBD1 (5 bases). Germline CDR1 is MNHEY and CDR2 is SMNVEV (reference sequence). The CDR3 has 16 residues. V lost 11 bases and J 0 bases, leaving 20 bases between the germline ends. The CDR3 region has the DNA TGTGCCGCCTATGGGGGGGTCATGATTAGCAATCAGCCCCAGCATTTT. The encoded protein is CAAYGGVMISNQPQHF.

This clonotype came up many times. This chain joins TRBV12-3 or TRBV12-4 and TRBJ2-5, with D possibly matching TRBD1 (5 bases). The CDR3 runs to 15 residues. Trimming removed 1 base at V and 1 base at J, with 10 bases between. The CDR3 bases are TGTGCCAGCAGTTTAGGTGGCGACAGCCAAGAGACCCAGTACTTC. It encodes CASSLGGDSQETQYF.

This clonotype was seen at least ten times. The chain uses TRBV5-5 and TRBJ2-1, with 9 bases lining up with TRBD1. The CDR3 has 16 residues. The J segment lost 5 bases and the V segment lost 0 bases, leaving 6 bases of the junction unmatched. CDR1 and CDR2 from the germline V gene are SGHKS and YYEKEE (reference sequence). The CDR3 DNA reads as TGTGCCAGCAGCTTGGCCCCCGGGACAGGGCACAATGAGCAGTTCTTC. Its protein product is CASSLAPGTGHNEQFF.

This clonotype was recorded at least ten times. The chain uses TRBV4-1 and TRBJ2-1, with a tentative D call TRBD1 (5 bases). Trimming pared 1 base from V and 1 base from J, leaving 11 bases between. The V gene's germline CDR1 is MGHRA and CDR2 YSYEKL. CDR3 length: 16 residues. Here the CDR3 reads CASSQAWTPSYNEQFF. CDR3 bases: TGCGCCAGCAGCCAAGCTTGGACACCTTCCTACAATGAGCAGTTCTTC.

A few counts support this clonotype. The V gene is TRBV20-1, the J gene TRBJ2-5; D possibly matches TRBD1 or TRBD2 (5 bases each). The V gene's germline CDR1 is DFQATT and CDR2 SNEGSKA (reference sequence). V gave up 6 bases and J gave up 2 bases, with 13 bases separating them. The CDR3 consists of 13 residues. The chain's CDR3 is CSASRDGQETQYF. For the CDR3, the DNA is TGCAGTGCGTCACGGGACGGACAAGAGACCCAGTACTTC.